This paragraph covers one TCR beta chain sequence. The entry originates in a study of shared clonotypes between healthy human individuals. Study details: Donor composition was a couple of women and three men, aged 18 to 49.

The CDR3 runs to 17 residues. J was trimmed by 4 bases and V by 3 bases; bases with no gene match: 6. Germline values: CDR1 MNHEY, CDR2 SMNVEV (reference sequence). The data were produced by immunoSEQ multiplex PCR, yet TCRdb's version contains in-frame clones alone and is incomplete. The sample has some 2.3 million clones; approximately 93% are singletons. The TCR originated in a man aged 18 to 35 in good health. Some clones in this sample may be carry-over from other donors' samples. The specimen sequenced was naive CD4+ T cells from PBMCs. Subset in this sample: CD45RA+ positively selected. The gene calls are TRBV27 and TRBJ2-2; 12 positions agree with TRBD1. The CDR3 DNA reads as TGTGCCAGCAGTTTTTTCGGGACAGGGGGCATCACCGGGGAGCTGTTTTTT. Translation gives CASSFFGTGGITGELFF.